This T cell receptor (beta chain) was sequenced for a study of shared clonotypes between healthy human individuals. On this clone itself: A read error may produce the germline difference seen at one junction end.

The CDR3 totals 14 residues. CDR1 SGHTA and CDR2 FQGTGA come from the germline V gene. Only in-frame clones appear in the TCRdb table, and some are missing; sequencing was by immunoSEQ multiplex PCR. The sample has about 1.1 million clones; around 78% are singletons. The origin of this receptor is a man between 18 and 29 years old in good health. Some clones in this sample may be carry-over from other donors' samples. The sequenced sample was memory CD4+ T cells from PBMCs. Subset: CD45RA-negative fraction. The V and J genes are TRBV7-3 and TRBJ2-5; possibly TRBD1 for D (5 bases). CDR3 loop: CASSLTGAQKTQYF. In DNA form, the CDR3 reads TGTGCCAGCAGCTTAACAGGGGCCCAAAAGACCCAGTACTTC.